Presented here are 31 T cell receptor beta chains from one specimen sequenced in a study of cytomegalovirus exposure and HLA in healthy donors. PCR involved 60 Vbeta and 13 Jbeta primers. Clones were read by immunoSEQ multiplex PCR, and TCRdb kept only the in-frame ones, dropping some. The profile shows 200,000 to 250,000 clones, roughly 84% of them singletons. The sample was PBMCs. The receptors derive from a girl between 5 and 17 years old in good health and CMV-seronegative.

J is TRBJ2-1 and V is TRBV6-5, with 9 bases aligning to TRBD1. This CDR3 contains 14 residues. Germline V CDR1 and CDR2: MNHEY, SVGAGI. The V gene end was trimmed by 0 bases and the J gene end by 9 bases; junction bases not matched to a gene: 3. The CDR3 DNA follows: TGTGCCAGCAGTTACTCGGGACAGGGCTCTGAGCAGTTCTTC. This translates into CASSYSGQGSEQFF.

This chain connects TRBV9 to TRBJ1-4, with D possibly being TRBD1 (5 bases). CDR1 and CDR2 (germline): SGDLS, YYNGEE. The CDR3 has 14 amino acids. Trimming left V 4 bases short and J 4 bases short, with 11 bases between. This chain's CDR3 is CASSQGGHNEKLFF. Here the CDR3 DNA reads TGTGCCAGCAGCCAGGGCGGTCATAATGAAAAACTGTTTTTT.

The CDR3 spells CASSKGSGTEAFF. CDR3 bases: TGTGCCAGCAGTAAGGGGTCGGGTACTGAAGCTTTCTTT. This chain connects TRBV6-6 to TRBJ1-1, with D perhaps matching TRBD1 (5 bases). Trimming shortened V by 5 bases and J by 5 bases, and 12 bases separated the two germline ends. Germline values: CDR1 MNHNY, CDR2 SVGAGI (reference sequence). This CDR3 is 13 amino acids long.

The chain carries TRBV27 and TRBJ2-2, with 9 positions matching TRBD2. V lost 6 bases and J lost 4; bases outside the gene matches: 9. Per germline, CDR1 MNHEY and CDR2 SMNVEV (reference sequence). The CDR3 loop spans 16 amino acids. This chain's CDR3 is CASRPHRGGATGELFF. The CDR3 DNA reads TGTGCCAGCAGACCCCACCGCGGGGGGGCCACCGGGGAGCTGTTTTTT.

Written as DNA, the CDR3 is TGCGCCAGCAGCTCCACCGGGACACCGAACACCGGGGAGCTGTTTTTT. Translated, it gives CASSSTGTPNTGELFF. The J gene is TRBJ2-2, the V gene TRBV4-1; tentative D call: TRBD1 (6 bases). With 5 bases removed from V and 0 bases from J, the gap between germline ends came to 13 bases. Germline V lookup: CDR1 MGHRA, CDR2 YSYEKL. The CDR3 totals 16 residues.

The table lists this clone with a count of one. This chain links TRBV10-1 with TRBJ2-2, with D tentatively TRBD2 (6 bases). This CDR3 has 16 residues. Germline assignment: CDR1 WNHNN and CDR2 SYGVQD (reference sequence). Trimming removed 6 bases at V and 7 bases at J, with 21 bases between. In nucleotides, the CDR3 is TGCGCCAGCAGCCCTGTTGAGCGGGTCGCCTGCGGGGAGCTGTTTTTT. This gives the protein CASSPVERVACGELFF.

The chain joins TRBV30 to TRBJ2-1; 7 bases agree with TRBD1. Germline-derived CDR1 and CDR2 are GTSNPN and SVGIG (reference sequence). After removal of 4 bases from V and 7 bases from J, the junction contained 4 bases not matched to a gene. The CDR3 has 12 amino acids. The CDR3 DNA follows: TGTGCCTGGAAGGGGGCCCTAAATGAGCAGTTCTTC. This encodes CAWKGALNEQFF.

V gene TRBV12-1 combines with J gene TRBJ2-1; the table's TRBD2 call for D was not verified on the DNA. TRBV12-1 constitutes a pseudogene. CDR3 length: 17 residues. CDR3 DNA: TGTGCCAGCAGCCCAAGGACTAGCGGGAACACGTACAATGAGCAGTTCTTC. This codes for CASSPRTSGNTYNEQFF.

The CDR3 is CASSTYGLRKAFF. The CDR3 DNA reads as TGTGCCAGCAGTACGTACGGACTGAGAAAAGCTTTCTTT. The chain has TRBV6-5 and TRBJ1-1, with D unresolved. Germline V gene lookup returns CDR1 MNHEY and CDR2 SVGAGI. The CDR3 has 13 amino acids. The ends were cut back, 5 bases at V and 9 bases at J, with 16 bases in the middle.

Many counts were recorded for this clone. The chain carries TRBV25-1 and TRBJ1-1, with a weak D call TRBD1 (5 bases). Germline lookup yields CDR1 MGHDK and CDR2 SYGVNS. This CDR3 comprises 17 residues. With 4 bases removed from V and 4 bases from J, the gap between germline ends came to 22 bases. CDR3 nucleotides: TGTGCCAGCAGTGCTAGGGGCGAGACCCGCTGGAGCACTGAAGCTTTCTTT. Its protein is CASSARGETRWSTEAFF.

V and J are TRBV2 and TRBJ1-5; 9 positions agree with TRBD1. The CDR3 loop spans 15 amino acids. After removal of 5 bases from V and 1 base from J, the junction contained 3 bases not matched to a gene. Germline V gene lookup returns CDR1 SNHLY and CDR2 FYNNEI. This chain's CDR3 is CASSPGQGSNQPQHF. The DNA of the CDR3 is TGTGCCAGCAGTCCAGGACAGGGGAGCAATCAGCCCCAGCATTTT.

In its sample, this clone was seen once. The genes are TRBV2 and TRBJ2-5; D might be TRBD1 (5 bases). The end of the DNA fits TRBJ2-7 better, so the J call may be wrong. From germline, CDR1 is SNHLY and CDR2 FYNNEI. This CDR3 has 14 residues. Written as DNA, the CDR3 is TGTGCCAGCAGTGGGACACCCTCCTCCTACGAGCAGTACTTC. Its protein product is CASSGTPSSYEQYF.

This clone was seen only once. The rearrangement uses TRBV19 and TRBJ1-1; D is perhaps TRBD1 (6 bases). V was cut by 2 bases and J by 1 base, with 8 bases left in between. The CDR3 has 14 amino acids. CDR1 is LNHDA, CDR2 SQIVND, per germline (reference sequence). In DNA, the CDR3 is TGTGCCAGTAGTATAACAGGGAAGAACACTGAAGCTTTCTTT. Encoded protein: CASSITGKNTEAFF.

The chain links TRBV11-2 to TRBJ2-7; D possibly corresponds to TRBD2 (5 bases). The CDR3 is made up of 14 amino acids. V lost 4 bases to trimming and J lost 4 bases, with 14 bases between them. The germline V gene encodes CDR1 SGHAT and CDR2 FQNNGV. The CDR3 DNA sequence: TGTGCCAGCAGCTCCGGTTTAAGAGGGTACGAGCAGTACTTC. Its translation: CASSSGLRGYEQYF.

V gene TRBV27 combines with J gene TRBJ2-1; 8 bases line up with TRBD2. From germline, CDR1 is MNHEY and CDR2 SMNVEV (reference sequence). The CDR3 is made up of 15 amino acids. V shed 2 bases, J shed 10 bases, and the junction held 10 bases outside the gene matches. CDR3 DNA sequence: TGTGCCAGCAGTTTAGGGACTAGTTTCTTTCGGGAGCAGTTCTTC. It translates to CASSLGTSFFREQFF.

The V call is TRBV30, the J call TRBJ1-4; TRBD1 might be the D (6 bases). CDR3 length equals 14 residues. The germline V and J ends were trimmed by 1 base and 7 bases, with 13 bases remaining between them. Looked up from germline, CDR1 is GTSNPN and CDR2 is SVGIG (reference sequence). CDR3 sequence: CAWSDGQPTEKLFF. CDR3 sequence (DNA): TGTGCCTGGAGTGACGGACAGCCCACTGAAAAACTGTTTTTT.

The CDR3 nucleotides read TGTGCCAGCAGTACAGGGGTGAACTATGGCTACACCTTC. It specifies CASSTGVNYGYTF. The V and J genes are TRBV28 and TRBJ1-2, with TRBD1 matching 7 bases. J gave up 2 bases and V 5 bases, and 2 bases lay outside the gene matches. Germline CDR1 MDHEN, CDR2 SYDVKM. The CDR3 sequence is 13 residues long.

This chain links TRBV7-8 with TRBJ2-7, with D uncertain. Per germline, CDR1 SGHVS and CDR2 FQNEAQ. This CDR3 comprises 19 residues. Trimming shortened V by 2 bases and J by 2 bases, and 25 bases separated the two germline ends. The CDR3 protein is CASSLNYRPLASGTYEQYF. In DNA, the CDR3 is TGTGCCAGCAGCTTAAACTACCGCCCTCTGGCTAGTGGAACCTACGAGCAGTACTTC.

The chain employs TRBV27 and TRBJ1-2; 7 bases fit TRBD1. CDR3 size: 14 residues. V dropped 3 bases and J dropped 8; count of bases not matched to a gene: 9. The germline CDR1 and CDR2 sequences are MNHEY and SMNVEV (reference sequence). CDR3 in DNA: TGTGCCAGCAGTTTTCGACAGGGCCGAAGCGGCTACACCTTC. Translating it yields CASSFRQGRSGYTF.

In DNA, the CDR3 is TGTGCCAGCAGCCCCCCCGGGACAGGGTTAACTGAAGCTTTCTTT. Protein sequence: CASSPPGTGLTEAFF. V usage is TRBV9 and J usage is TRBJ1-1; 9 bases line up with TRBD1. The CDR3 contains 15 residues. V lost 4 bases, J lost 5 bases, and 9 bases stayed unmatched. The germline V gene encodes CDR1 SGDLS and CDR2 YYNGEE.

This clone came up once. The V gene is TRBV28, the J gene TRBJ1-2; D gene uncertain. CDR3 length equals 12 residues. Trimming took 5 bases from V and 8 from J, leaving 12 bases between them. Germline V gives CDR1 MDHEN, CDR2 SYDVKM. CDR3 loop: CASSRLRRGYTF. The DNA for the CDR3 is TGTGCCAGCAGTCGCCTTAGGAGGGGCTACACCTTC.

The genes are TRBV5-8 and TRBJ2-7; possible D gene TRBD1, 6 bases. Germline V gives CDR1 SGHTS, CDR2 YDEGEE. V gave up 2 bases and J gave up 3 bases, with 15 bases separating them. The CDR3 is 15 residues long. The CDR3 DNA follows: TGTGCCAGCAGCTTCCTTTGGGACACGAGCTACGAGCAGTACTTC. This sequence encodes CASSFLWDTSYEQYF.

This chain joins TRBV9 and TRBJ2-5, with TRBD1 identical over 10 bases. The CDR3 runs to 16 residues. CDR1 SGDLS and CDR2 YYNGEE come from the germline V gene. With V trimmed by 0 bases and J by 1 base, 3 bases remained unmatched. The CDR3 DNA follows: TGTGCCAGCAGCGTAGGGACAGGGGGACTCCAAGAGACCCAGTACTTC. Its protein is CASSVGTGGLQETQYF.

The CDR3 DNA follows: TGTGCCAGCAGTGACCAAACCCCTGTCAGGGGATACTATGGCTACACCTTC. It codes for CASSDQTPVRGYYGYTF. J is TRBJ1-2 and V is TRBV6-4, with D tentatively TRBD1 (6 bases). V shed 2 bases and J shed 3 bases, with 19 bases lying between them. There are 17 residues in the CDR3. Germline lookup yields CDR1 MRHNA and CDR2 SNTAGT.

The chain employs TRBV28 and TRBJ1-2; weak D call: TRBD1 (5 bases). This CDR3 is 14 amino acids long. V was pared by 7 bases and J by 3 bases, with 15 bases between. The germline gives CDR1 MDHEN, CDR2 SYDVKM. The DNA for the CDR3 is TGTGCCAGCATGCGGGGCGCGACCTACTATGGCTACACCTTC. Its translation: CASMRGATYYGYTF.

The CDR3 spells CASSSVAGGSFYNEQFF. CDR3 DNA sequence: TGTGCCAGCTCATCGGTAGCGGGGGGTTCCTTCTACAATGAGCAGTTCTTC. J is TRBJ2-1 and V is TRBV18; 10 nucleotides agree with TRBD2. The CDR3 runs 17 residues. From germline, CDR1 is KGHSH and CDR2 LQKENI. V trimming: 5 bases; J trimming: 3 bases; junction bases outside the gene matches: 10.

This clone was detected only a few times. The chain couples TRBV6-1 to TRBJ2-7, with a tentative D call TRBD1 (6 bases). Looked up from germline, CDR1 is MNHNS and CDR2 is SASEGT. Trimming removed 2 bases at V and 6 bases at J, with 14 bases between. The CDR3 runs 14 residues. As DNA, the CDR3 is TGTGCCAGCAGTGAAACCAGGGGCAGGACCGAGCAGTACTTC. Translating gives CASSETRGRTEQYF.

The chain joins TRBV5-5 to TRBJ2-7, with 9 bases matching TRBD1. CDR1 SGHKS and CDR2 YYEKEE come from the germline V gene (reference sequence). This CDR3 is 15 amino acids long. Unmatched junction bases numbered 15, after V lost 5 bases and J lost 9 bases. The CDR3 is CASRNTRTGGDGQYF. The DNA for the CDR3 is TGTGCCAGCAGAAATACTCGAACAGGGGGCGACGGGCAGTACTTC.

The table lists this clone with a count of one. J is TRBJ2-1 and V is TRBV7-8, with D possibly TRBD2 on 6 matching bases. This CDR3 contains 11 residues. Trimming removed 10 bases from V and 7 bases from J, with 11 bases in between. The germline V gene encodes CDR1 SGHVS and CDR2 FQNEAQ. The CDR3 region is CATRLENEQFF. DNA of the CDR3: TGTGCCACGCGACTAGAAAATGAGCAGTTCTTC. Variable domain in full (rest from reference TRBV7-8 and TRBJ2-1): GAGVSQSPRYKVAKRGQDVALRCDPISGHVSLFWYQQALGQGPEFLTYFQNEAQLDKSGLPSDRFFAERPEGSVSTLKIQRTQQEDSAVYLCATRLENEQFFGPGTRLTVL.

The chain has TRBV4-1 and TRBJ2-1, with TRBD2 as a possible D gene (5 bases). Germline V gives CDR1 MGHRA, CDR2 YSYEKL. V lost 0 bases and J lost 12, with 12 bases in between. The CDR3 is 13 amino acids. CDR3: CASSQDMREWQFF. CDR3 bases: TGCGCCAGCAGCCAAGACATGAGGGAGTGGCAGTTCTTC.

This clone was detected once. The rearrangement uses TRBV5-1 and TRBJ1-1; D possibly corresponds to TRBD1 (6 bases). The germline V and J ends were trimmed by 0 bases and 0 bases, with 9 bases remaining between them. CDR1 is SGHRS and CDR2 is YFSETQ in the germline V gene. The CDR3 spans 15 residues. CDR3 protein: CASSLAGAMNTEAFF. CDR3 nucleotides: TGCGCCAGCAGCTTGGCAGGGGCCATGAACACTGAAGCTTTCTTT.